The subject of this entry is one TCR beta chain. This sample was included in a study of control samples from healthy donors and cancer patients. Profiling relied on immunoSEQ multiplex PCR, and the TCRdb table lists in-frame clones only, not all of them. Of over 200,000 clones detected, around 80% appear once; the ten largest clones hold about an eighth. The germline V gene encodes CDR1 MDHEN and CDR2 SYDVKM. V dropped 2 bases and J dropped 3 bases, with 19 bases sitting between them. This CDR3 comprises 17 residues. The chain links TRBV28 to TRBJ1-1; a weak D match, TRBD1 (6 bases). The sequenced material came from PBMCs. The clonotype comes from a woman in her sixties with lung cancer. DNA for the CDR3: TGTGCCAGCAGTTTACTGCTTGGCCAGGGGAGTGACACTGAAGCTTTCTTT. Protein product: CASSLLLGQGSDTEAFF.